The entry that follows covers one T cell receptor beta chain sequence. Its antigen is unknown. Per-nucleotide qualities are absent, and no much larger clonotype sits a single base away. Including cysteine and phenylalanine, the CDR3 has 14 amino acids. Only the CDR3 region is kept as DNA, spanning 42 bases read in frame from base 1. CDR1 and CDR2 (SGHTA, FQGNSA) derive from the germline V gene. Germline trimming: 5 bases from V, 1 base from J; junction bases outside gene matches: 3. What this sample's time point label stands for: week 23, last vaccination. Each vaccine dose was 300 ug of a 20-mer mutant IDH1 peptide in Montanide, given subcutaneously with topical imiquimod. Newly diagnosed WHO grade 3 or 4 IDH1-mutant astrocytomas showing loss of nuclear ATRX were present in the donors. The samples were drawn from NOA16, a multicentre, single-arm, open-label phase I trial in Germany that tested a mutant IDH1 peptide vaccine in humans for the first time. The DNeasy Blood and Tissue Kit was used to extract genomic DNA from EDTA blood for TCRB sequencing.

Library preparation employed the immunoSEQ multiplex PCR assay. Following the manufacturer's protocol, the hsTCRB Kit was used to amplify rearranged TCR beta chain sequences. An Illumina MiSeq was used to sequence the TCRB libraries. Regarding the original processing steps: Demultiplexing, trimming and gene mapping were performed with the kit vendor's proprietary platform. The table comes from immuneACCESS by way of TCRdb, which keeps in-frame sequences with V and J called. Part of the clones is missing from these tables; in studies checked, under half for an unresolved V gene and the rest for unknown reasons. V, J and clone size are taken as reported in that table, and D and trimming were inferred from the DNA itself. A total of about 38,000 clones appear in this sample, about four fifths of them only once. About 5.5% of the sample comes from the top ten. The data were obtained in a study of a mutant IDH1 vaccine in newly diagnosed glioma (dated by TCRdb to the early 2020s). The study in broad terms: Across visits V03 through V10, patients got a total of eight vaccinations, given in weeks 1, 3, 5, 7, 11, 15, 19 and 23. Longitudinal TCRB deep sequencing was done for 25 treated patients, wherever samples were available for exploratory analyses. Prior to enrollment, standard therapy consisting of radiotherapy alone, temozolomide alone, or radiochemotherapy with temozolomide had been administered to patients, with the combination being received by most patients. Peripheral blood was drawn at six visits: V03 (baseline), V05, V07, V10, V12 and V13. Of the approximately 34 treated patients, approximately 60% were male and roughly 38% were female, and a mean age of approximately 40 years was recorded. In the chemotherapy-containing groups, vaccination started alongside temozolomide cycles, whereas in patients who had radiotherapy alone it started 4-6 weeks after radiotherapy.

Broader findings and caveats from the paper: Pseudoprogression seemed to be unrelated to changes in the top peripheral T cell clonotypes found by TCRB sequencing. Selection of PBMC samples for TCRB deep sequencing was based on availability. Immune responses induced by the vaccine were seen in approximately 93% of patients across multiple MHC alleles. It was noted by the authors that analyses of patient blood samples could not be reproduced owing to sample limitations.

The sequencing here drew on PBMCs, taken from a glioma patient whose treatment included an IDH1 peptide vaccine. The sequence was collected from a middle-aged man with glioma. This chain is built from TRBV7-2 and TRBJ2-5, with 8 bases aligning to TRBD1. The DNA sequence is TGTGCCAGCAGCCCGGACAGGGTCCAAGAGACCCAGTACTTC. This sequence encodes CASSPDRVQETQYF.